A selection of T cell receptor beta chains follows, all from one sample in a study of siplizumab effects on memory and regulatory T cells. The assay was immunoSEQ multiplex PCR, and TCRdb's table has in-frame clones only and misses some. The table includes some 100,000 clones, roughly 95% detected once. Source material: naive CD4+ T cells sorted from blood. The receptor source for this set is a human donor in good health. CDR3s leave out the opening cysteine and the closing phenylalanine or tryptophan.

ASSKTGQDRSYEQY	TRBV7-9	TRBJ2-7
ASSPPGQGAVDTQY	TRBV18	TRBJ2-3
ASSLPGQGLQTQY	TRBV7-9	TRBJ2-5
ASSETSGGTDTQY	TRBV6-1	TRBJ2-3
ASSEPTGGLTEAF	TRBV5-1	TRBJ1-1
ASSQSREGFSGNTIY	TRBV23-1	TRBJ1-3
ASSQGAGGYT	TRBV18	TRBJ1-2
ASSLFATANTGELF	TRBV7-2	TRBJ2-2
ASRLAGGNTDTQY	TRBV5-4	TRBJ2-3
ASSYYPGSNSPLH	TRBV6-6	TRBJ1-6
ASTGDYRGYT	TRBV27	TRBJ1-2
ASSEESGSQPQH	TRBV2	TRBJ1-5
ASSQGLAGIGVDTQY	TRBV5-4	TRBJ2-3
ASSSASYEQY	TRBV6-5	TRBJ2-7
ASTTWPGNTGNTIY	TRBV7-8	TRBJ1-3
ASSVVASSGGAGSYNEQF	TRBV9	TRBJ2-1
ASRRAGGLHGYT	TRBV7-2	TRBJ1-2
ASSSGGTGNYGYT	TRBV5-5	TRBJ1-2
ASSLPGTNYEQY	TRBV18	TRBJ2-7
AAAPPGQGNYGYT	TRBV19	TRBJ1-2
ASSRGWDTQY	TRBV7-9	TRBJ2-3
ASSLGVWGATSYEQY	TRBV11-1	TRBJ2-7
ASSLGGDYGYT	TRBV11-2	TRBJ1-2
ASSSLMNTEAF	TRBV5-1	TRBJ1-1
ASIRQTNEKLF	TRBV2	TRBJ1-4
ASTYWGAGQPQH	TRBV19	TRBJ1-5
ASSEYSNSPLH	TRBV10-1	TRBJ1-6
ASSTPPRQGLKEAETQY	TRBV9	TRBJ2-5
ASSSVRSHEKLF	TRBV6-5	TRBJ1-4
ASSPPAGRSDTQY	TRBV18	TRBJ2-3
SARRGEGYT	TRBV20-1	TRBJ1-2
ASSGLRNTEAF	TRBV6-1	TRBJ1-1
ASSQESGLSYEQY	TRBV4-2	TRBJ2-7
ASSSQGLEKLF	TRBV7-2	TRBJ1-4
ASSPAGGKETQY	TRBV7-2	TRBJ2-5
ASSPTSGGLETQY	TRBV7-9	TRBJ2-5
ASSLASVDTGELF	TRBV5-6	TRBJ2-2
ASSPPRGAGETQY	TRBV25-1	TRBJ2-5
ASSLPPGGSGGTDTQY	TRBV7-6	TRBJ2-3
ASSGGQDLLYEQY	TRBV5-4	TRBJ2-7
ASSNIRDSPEQY	TRBV19	TRBJ2-7
ASPGTLEVGYT	TRBV7-2	TRBJ1-2